The 14 T cell receptor beta chains below were found in one sample sequenced in a study of cytomegalovirus exposure and HLA in healthy donors. The PCR was carried out with 60 Vbeta primers and 13 Jbeta primers. TCRdb's table, derived via immunoSEQ multiplex PCR, lists solely in-frame clones and lacks some. Of some 180,000 clones in the sample, roughly 87% are singletons; the top ten hold 1.5% to 1.9%. Sequenced: PBMCs. The receptors come from a man in his forties in good health and CMV-seronegative.

The gene calls are TRBV28 and TRBJ1-5; weak D call: TRBD1 (5 bases). Germline V gives CDR1 MDHEN, CDR2 SYDVKM. V was trimmed by 1 base and J by 7 bases, leaving 14 bases between them. The CDR3 runs to 15 residues. The CDR3 bases are TGTGCCAGCAGTTTATCGGGGGGAAAAGGCCAGCCCCAGCATTTT. Encoded protein: CASSLSGGKGQPQHF.

The gene calls are TRBV7-2 and TRBJ2-1; 8 positions agree with TRBD2. Germline V gives CDR1 SGHTA, CDR2 FQGNSA. V lost 1 base to trimming and J lost 6 bases; unmatched junction nucleotides: 5. CDR3 length equals 15 residues. The CDR3 region has the DNA TGTGCCAGCAGCTTAGTCGGGGGGGCGGCCAATGAGCAGTTCTTC. This translates into CASSLVGGAANEQFF.

The rearrangement joins TRBV28 to TRBJ2-2; the D is unclear. The CDR3 is made up of 11 amino acids. V shed 7 bases and J shed 5 bases, with 5 bases lying between them. From germline, CDR1 is MDHEN and CDR2 SYDVKM. The DNA of the CDR3 is TGTGCCAGCACCTCGACCGGGGAGCTGTTTTTT. Its translation: CASTSTGELFF.

V and J are TRBV28 and TRBJ2-7, with 11 bases fitting TRBD2. CDR3 size: 14 residues. Per the germline V gene, CDR1 is MDHEN and CDR2 is SYDVKM. V shed 5 bases and J 2 bases; nucleotides not matched to a gene: 2. CDR3 residues: CASSPGLAAYEQYF. The CDR3 DNA follows: TGTGCCAGCAGTCCGGGACTAGCGGCCTACGAGCAGTACTTC. The full variable domain, in which reference TRBV28 and TRBJ2-7 provide the parts outside the CDR3, is DVKVTQSSRYLVKRTGEKVFLECVQDMDHENMFWYRQDPGLGLRLIYFSYDVKMKEKGDIPEGYSVSREKKERFSLILESASTNQTSMYLCASSPGLAAYEQYFGPGTRLTVT.

This rearrangement joins TRBV28 to TRBJ2-7; TRBD1 aligns across 10 bases. The germline gives CDR1 MDHEN, CDR2 SYDVKM. V shed 4 bases, J shed 5 bases, and the junction held 11 bases outside the gene matches. The CDR3 totals 16 residues. CDR3 in amino acids: CASSSFGTGDSDEQYF. The CDR3 DNA is TGTGCCAGCAGTTCCTTTGGGACAGGGGATTCGGACGAGCAGTACTTC.

Note on this clone: At one boundary the junction diverges from the germline segment, which might be a read error. The gene calls are TRBV7-7 and TRBJ1-2; weak D call: TRBD1 (6 bases). Germline V gene lookup returns CDR1 SSHAT and CDR2 FNYEAQ (reference sequence). The CDR3 spans 14 residues. The CDR3 sequence is CASSPRGGEYGYTF. Written as DNA, the CDR3 is TGTGCTAGCAGCCCGAGGGGGGGGGAGTACGGCTACACCTTC.

The chain joins TRBV27 to TRBJ1-1; D not resolved. V lost 2 bases and J lost 10, with 14 bases in between. In germline, CDR1 is MNHEY, CDR2 SMNVEV (reference sequence). The CDR3 loop spans 13 amino acids. CDR3 residues: CASSLVPGGGAFF. The CDR3 coding sequence is TGTGCCAGCAGTTTAGTCCCAGGAGGAGGAGCTTTCTTT.

V and J are TRBV28 and TRBJ1-2, with 7 nucleotides matching TRBD1. Germline CDR1 MDHEN, CDR2 SYDVKM. With V trimmed by 5 bases and J by 3 bases, 6 bases remained unmatched. This CDR3 spans 14 amino acids. This CDR3 is CASSPPDRDYGYTF. The CDR3 nucleotides read TGTGCCAGCAGTCCCCCCGACAGGGACTATGGCTACACCTTC.

The rearrangement uses TRBV5-5 and TRBJ2-7; the match to TRBD2 covers 8 bases. V lost 0 bases and J lost 1; bases outside the gene matches: 3. This CDR3 has 15 residues. Germline V gives CDR1 SGHKS, CDR2 YYEKEE (reference sequence). The CDR3 coding sequence is TGTGCCAGCAGCTTGGCCGGGACTAGGTCCTACGAGCAGTACTTC. Protein sequence: CASSLAGTRSYEQYF. The whole variable domain, remainder taken from reference TRBV5-5 and TRBJ2-7, is DAGVTQSPTHLIKTRGQQVTLRCSPISGHKSVSWYQQVLGQGPQFIFQYYEKEERGRGNFPDRFSARQFPNYSSELNVNALLLGDSALYLCASSLAGTRSYEQYFGPGTRLTVT.

The chain couples TRBV27 to TRBJ2-7; 11 nucleotides agree with TRBD1. Trimming removed 7 bases from V and 4 bases from J; junction bases left unmatched: 9. The length of the CDR3 is 15 residues. Looked up from germline, CDR1 is MNHEY and CDR2 is SMNVEV (reference sequence). CDR3 protein: CASNPGDRGGYEQYF. The CDR3 nucleotides are TGTGCCAGCAATCCGGGGGACAGGGGGGGTTACGAGCAGTACTTC.

This clone appeared a single time. The V and J genes are TRBV6-5 and TRBJ2-2; D perhaps matches TRBD2 (5 bases). The CDR3 loop spans 13 amino acids. V shed 0 bases and J shed 7 bases, with 6 bases lying between them. Germline V gives CDR1 MNHEY, CDR2 SVGAGI. The CDR3 loop reads CASSYSRDGELFF. Here the CDR3 DNA reads TGTGCCAGCAGTTACTCGAGGGACGGGGAGCTGTTTTTT.

This clone was seen once. The rearrangement links TRBV14 to TRBJ1-6; possibly TRBD1 for D (5 bases). V shed 4 bases and J shed 6 bases, with 16 bases lying between them. CDR3 length: 16 amino acids. CDR1 SGHDN and CDR2 FVKESK come from the germline V gene. The CDR3 bases are TGTGCCAGCAGCCCTGCGGGGGACGGACCTAATTCACCCCTCCACTTT. Amino acids: CASSPAGDGPNSPLHF.

The chain uses TRBV5-1 and TRBJ2-7; D remains unclear. Trimming removed 4 bases at V and 1 base at J, with 12 bases between. The CDR3 has 14 residues. The germline V gene encodes CDR1 SGHRS and CDR2 YFSETQ. The chain's CDR3 is CASSLLGVSYEQYF. The CDR3 nucleotides are TGCGCCAGCAGCCTCCTCGGTGTTTCCTACGAGCAGTACTTC.

The genes are TRBV2 and TRBJ1-2; 10 bases are a match to TRBD1. Trimming at V came to 10 bases and at J to 4 bases, leaving 9 bases not matched to a gene. Germline loops: CDR1 SNHLY, CDR2 FYNNEI. This CDR3 comprises 14 residues. CDR3 amino acids: CANRPGQGIYGYTF. As DNA, the CDR3 is TGTGCCAACAGACCGGGACAGGGGATCTATGGCTACACCTTC.